What follows are 17 T cell receptor beta chains derived from one specimen sequenced in a study of T-cell memory formation after mild COVID-19. TCRdb reprocessed the 5' RACE reads with MiXCR, giving one entry per CDR3 protein. This sample carries roughly 240,000 distinct CDR3 sequences, roughly 15% of them seen once, and the ten largest clones take 2% to 2.5%. Sequences were obtained from PBMCs or a T cell subset sorted from them (not recorded which). The receptor set was obtained from an adult woman who had mild COVID-19 (a few samples of this study predate the infection). Cell type and time point are not known.

This chain joins TRBV5-8 and TRBJ1-1; tentatively, D is TRBD1 (6 bases). This CDR3 contains 12 residues. The germline V gene encodes CDR1 SGHTS and CDR2 YDEGEE. The V end was cut by 5 bases, the J end by 3 bases, with 8 bases between. CDR3 residues: CASRQGYTEAFF. The CDR3 DNA reads as TGTGCCAGCAGACAGGGCTACACTGAAGCTTTCTTT.

This clonotype has more than one count but fewer than ten. The chain joins TRBV3-1 to TRBJ1-1, with 7 nucleotides matching TRBD1. The CDR3 length is 16 residues. The trim removed 1 base at V and 3 bases at J, leaving 8 bases unmatched. Per the germline V gene, CDR1 is LGHDT and CDR2 is YNNKEL (reference sequence). The CDR3 loop is CASSQVFNRGYTEAFF. The DNA for the CDR3 is TGTGCCAGCAGCCAAGTGTTTAACAGGGGTTACACTGAAGCTTTCTTT.

The rearrangement uses TRBV10-3 and TRBJ1-1; a weak D match, TRBD1 (5 bases). The CDR3 has 18 amino acids. V shed 2 bases and J shed 3 bases, with 22 bases lying between them. Germline V gene data show CDR1 as ENHRY and CDR2 as SYGVKD. The CDR3 coding sequence is TGTGCCATCAGTGAGAGGGTTGAGGGGTGGTTGACGGACACTGAAGCTTTCTTT. Its protein product is CAISERVEGWLTDTEAFF.

This chain connects TRBV2 to TRBJ1-4; D possibly corresponds to TRBD1 (5 bases). Trimming left V 5 bases short and J 8 bases short, with 21 bases between. The germline V gene encodes CDR1 SNHLY and CDR2 FYNNEI. The CDR3 consists of 16 residues. The CDR3 protein is CASSLHSGSLLEKLFF. CDR3 in DNA: TGTGCCAGCAGTCTGCACTCAGGGTCTCTGTTGGAAAAACTGTTTTTT.

The rearrangement uses TRBV10-2 and TRBJ2-5; weak D call: TRBD2 (7 bases). This CDR3 region has 14 residues. The germline V and J ends were trimmed by 3 bases and 6 bases, with 14 bases remaining between them. Germline CDR1 and CDR2: WSHSY and SAAADI. CDR3 in DNA: TGCGCCAGCAGTGATGGGGGGGCCGGGCAGACCCAGTACTTC. Amino acids: CASSDGGAGQTQYF.

This chain connects TRBV7-2 to TRBJ1-5; D gene unclear. Trimming stripped 5 bases from V and 0 bases from J, with 11 bases between. Per germline, CDR1 SGHTA and CDR2 FQGNSA. The CDR3 has 15 amino acids. The CDR3 DNA sequence: TGTGCCAGCAGCACCCAAAAAGGTAGCAATCAGCCCCAGCATTTT. Translating it yields CASSTQKGSNQPQHF.

In this sample, this clonotype turned up a few times. The V and J genes are TRBV5-1 and TRBJ2-7, with a weak D call TRBD1 (6 bases). V was trimmed by 5 bases and J by 4 bases, leaving 19 bases between them. CDR1 is SGHRS, CDR2 YFSETQ, per germline. The CDR3 length is 15 residues. CDR3 region: CASRLQGPREYEQYF. In DNA form, the CDR3 reads TGCGCCAGCAGATTACAGGGCCCCCGTGAGTACGAGCAGTACTTC.

V and J are TRBV2 and TRBJ1-1; perhaps TRBD1 as D (5 bases). From germline, CDR1 is SNHLY and CDR2 FYNNEI. V gave up 3 bases and J gave up 5 bases, with 13 bases separating them. The CDR3 has 14 residues. The DNA for the CDR3 is TGTGCCAGCAGTGACGGGGGTCAATTGACTGAAGCTTTCTTT. Translated: CASSDGGQLTEAFF.

This sequence joins TRBV2 and TRBJ2-1; D unresolved. This CDR3 is built from 12 residues. The ends were cut back, 2 bases at V and 9 bases at J, with 8 bases in the middle. Germline lookup yields CDR1 SNHLY and CDR2 FYNNEI. CDR3 sequence reads: CASSESGVEQFF. CDR3 sequence (DNA): TGTGCCAGCAGTGAAAGTGGAGTTGAGCAGTTCTTC. Full variable domain (rest looked up from reference TRBV2 and TRBJ2-1): EPEVTQTPSHQVTQMGQEVILRCVPISNHLYFYWYRQILGQKVEFLVSFYNNEISEKSEIFDDQFSVERPDGSNFTLKIRSTKLEDSAMYFCASSESGVEQFFGPGTRLTVL.

J is TRBJ2-3 and V is TRBV5-1; 15 nucleotides align to TRBD2. Trimming took 3 bases from V and 4 from J; bases not matched to a gene: 9. The germline gives CDR1 SGHRS, CDR2 YFSETQ. The CDR3 length is 18 residues. The CDR3 is CASSSAGLAGGPADTQYF. In DNA form, the CDR3 reads TGCGCCAGCAGCTCAGCCGGACTAGCGGGGGGGCCTGCAGATACGCAGTATTTT. The full variable domain, rest sourced from reference TRBV5-1 and TRBJ2-3, is KAGVTQTPRYLIKTRGQQVTLSCSPISGHRSVSWYQQTPGQGLQFLFEYFSETQRNKGNFPGRFSGRQFSNSRSEMNVSTLELGDSALYLCASSSAGLAGGPADTQYFGPGTRLTVL.

The table lists this clonotype with a few counts. The chain links TRBV5-1 to TRBJ1-2, with 8 nucleotides matching TRBD1. The germline CDR1 and CDR2 sequences are SGHRS and YFSETQ. V gave up 1 base and J gave up 2 bases; unmatched junction bases: 4. The length of the CDR3 is 15 residues. The CDR3 loop is CASSLLQGANYGYTF. In nucleotides, the CDR3 is TGCGCCAGCAGCTTGCTGCAGGGGGCAAACTATGGCTACACCTTC.

This clonotype was detected a few times. The V call is TRBV5-6, the J call TRBJ2-5, with 7 nucleotides matching TRBD2. The V gene's germline CDR1 is SGHDT and CDR2 YYEEEE. The V and J ends lost 2 bases and 5 bases, in that order; junction bases with no gene match: 9. This CDR3 is 15 amino acids long. CDR3 DNA: TGTGCCAGCAGCTTTGCTAGCGGAGGGCGGGAGACCCAGTACTTC. Amino acid sequence: CASSFASGGRETQYF.

This clonotype was counted a few times. CDR3 sequence reads: CASSPSRAGGLDEQYF. CDR3 in DNA: TGTGCCAGCAGCCCAAGCCGAGCGGGAGGGCTCGACGAGCAGTACTTC. This sequence joins TRBV7-2 and TRBJ2-7; TRBD2 agrees at 10 bases. Losses at the gene ends were 5 bases for V and 5 bases for J; bases not matched to a gene: 12. This CDR3 has 16 amino acids. Looked up from germline, CDR1 is SGHTA and CDR2 is FQGNSA.

The chain joins TRBV5-1 to TRBJ1-1; tentatively, D is TRBD1 (5 bases). Germline V lookup: CDR1 SGHRS, CDR2 YFSETQ. V lost 3 bases, J lost 0 bases, and 18 bases lay in between. The CDR3 runs 17 residues. Here the CDR3 reads CASSSQGATGMNTEAFF. The CDR3 region has the DNA TGCGCCAGCAGCTCGCAGGGTGCTACGGGCATGAACACTGAAGCTTTCTTT.

The chain carries TRBV5-1 and TRBJ1-2, with a possible D match to TRBD1 (5 bases). The CDR3 runs 17 residues. The V and J ends lost 4 bases and 0 bases respectively, with 19 bases between them. CDR1 SGHRS and CDR2 YFSETQ come from the germline V gene. This chain's CDR3 is CASSNSTGTVANYGYTF. The CDR3 DNA follows: TGCGCCAGCAGCAACTCAACCGGGACGGTCGCTAACTATGGCTACACCTTC.

This clonotype appeared a few times. The chain couples TRBV24-1 to TRBJ1-4; D is undetermined. The CDR3 sequence is 8 residues long. CDR1 and CDR2 from the germline V gene are KGHDR and SFDVKD. In DNA, the CDR3 is TGTTCGAAGGAAAAACTGTTTTTT. This sequence encodes CSKEKLFF.

This chain uses TRBV5-1 with TRBJ2-5; D may correspond to TRBD1 or TRBD2 (5 bases each). Trimming removed 2 bases from V and 2 bases from J, with 16 bases in between. The length of the CDR3 is 16 residues. CDR1 and CDR2 (germline): SGHRS, YFSETQ. The CDR3 DNA sequence: TGCGCCAGCAGCTTTGTACCCGGGACCCAACAAGAGACCCAGTACTTC. It translates to CASSFVPGTQQETQYF. Together with reference TRBV5-1 and TRBJ2-5, the CDR3 gives the full variable domain: KAGVTQTPRYLIKTRGQQVTLSCSPISGHRSVSWYQQTPGQGLQFLFEYFSETQRNKGNFPGRFSGRQFSNSRSEMNVSTLELGDSALYLCASSFVPGTQQETQYFGPGTRLLVL.